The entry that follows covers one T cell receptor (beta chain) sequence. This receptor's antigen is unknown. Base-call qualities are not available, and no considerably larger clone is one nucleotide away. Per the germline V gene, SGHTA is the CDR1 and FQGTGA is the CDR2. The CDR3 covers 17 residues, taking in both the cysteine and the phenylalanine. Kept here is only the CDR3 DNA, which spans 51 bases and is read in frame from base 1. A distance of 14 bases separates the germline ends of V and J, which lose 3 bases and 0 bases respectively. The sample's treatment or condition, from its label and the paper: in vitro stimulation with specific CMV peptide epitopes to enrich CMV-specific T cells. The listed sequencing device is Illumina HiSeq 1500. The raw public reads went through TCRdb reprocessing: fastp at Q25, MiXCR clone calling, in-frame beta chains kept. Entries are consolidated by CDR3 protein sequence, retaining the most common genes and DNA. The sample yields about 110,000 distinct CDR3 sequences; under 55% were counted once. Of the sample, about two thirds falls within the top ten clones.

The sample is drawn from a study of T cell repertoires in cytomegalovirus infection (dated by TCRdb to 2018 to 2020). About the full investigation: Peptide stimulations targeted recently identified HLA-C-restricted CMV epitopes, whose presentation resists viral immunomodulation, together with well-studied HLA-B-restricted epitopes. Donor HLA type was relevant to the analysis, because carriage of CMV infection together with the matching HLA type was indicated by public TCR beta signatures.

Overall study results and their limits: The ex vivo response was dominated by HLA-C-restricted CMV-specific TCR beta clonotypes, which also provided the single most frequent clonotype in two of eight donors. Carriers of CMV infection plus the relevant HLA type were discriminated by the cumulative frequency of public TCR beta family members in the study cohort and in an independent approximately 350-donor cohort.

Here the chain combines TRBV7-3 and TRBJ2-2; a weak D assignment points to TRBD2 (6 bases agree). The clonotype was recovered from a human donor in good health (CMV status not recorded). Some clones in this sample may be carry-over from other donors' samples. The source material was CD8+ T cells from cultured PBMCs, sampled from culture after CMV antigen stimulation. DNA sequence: TGTGCCAGCAGCTTGCCCGATAGGGAGGCGAACACCGGGGAGCTGTTTTTT. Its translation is CASSLPDREANTGELFF.